The next 10 T cell receptor beta chains were all read from a single sample in a study of shared clonotypes between healthy human individuals. Measured with immunoSEQ multiplex PCR; TCRdb has only the in-frame clones, and not every one. The sample consists of approximately 810,000 clones, 80% to 95% of them appearing once. Terminally differentiated effector memory CD45RA+ cells were left out of the naive CD8 fraction, which was CD45RO-negative and positively selected for CCR7. Sequencing was done on a sample of naive CD8+ T cells sorted from blood. These receptors all come from a young man in good health.

The V call is TRBV7-8, the J call TRBJ2-7; TRBD1 aligns across 9 bases. Germline V gene data show CDR1 as SGHVS and CDR2 as FQNEAQ. There are 15 residues in the CDR3. The V segment lost 5 bases and the J segment 5 bases; nucleotides outside the gene matches: 10. Here the CDR3 reads CASSAAPGQGNEQYF. In DNA, the CDR3 is TGTGCCAGCAGCGCGGCACCGGGACAGGGTAACGAGCAGTACTTC.

The chain is built from TRBV27 and TRBJ2-7; 9 positions match TRBD2. Germline loops: CDR1 MNHEY, CDR2 SMNVEV (reference sequence). The CDR3 extends over 17 amino acids. V lost 6 bases and J lost 5; bases outside the gene matches: 17. CDR3 in DNA: TGTGCCAGCAGCCCGCGAATCGGTGGCGGGAGGGTAGACGAGCAGTACTTC. Protein sequence: CASSPRIGGGRVDEQYF.

In its sample, this clone was seen once. This rearrangement joins TRBV5-1 to TRBJ2-3; 8 nucleotides align to TRBD2. The CDR3 is 15 residues long. The V and J ends lost 6 bases and 2 bases, in that order; junction bases with no gene match: 8. Germline V lookup: CDR1 SGHRS, CDR2 YFSETQ. CDR3 sequence reads: CASTLAGRDTDTQYF. The CDR3 nucleotides read TGCGCCAGCACCTTAGCGGGGCGGGACACAGATACGCAGTATTTT.

This clone was counted once. The V gene is TRBV10-3, the J gene TRBJ2-2, with 10 bases that match TRBD2. In germline, CDR1 is ENHRY, CDR2 SYGVKD. Germline trimming cut 6 bases from V and 2 bases from J; bases unmatched to any gene: 18. CDR3 size: 20 residues. CDR3 region: CAISNPIAGGPGINTGELFF. Here the CDR3 DNA reads TGTGCCATCAGCAACCCCATAGCGGGAGGCCCGGGGATAAACACCGGGGAGCTGTTTTTT.

The CDR3 DNA reads TGTGCCAGCAGCAAAACCACAGGGAAATGGGCTTTCACTGAAGCTTTCTTT. Amino acid sequence: CASSKTTGKWAFTEAFF. The chain recombines TRBV28 with TRBJ1-1, with D perhaps TRBD1 (6 bases). Germline V gene data show CDR1 as MDHEN and CDR2 as SYDVKM. The V and J ends lost 6 bases and 4 bases respectively, with 24 bases between them. The CDR3 has 17 amino acids.

The genes are TRBV27 and TRBJ2-1; 8 positions match TRBD2. V was clipped by 7 bases and J by 5 bases; unmatched bases: 7. The CDR3 runs to 14 residues. The germline CDR1 and CDR2 sequences are MNHEY and SMNVEV (reference sequence). This chain's CDR3 is CASTGTSPHNEQFF. The CDR3 coding sequence is TGTGCCAGCACAGGGACTAGTCCGCACAATGAGCAGTTCTTC.

The chain recombines TRBV4-3 with TRBJ2-1; D remains unclear. In germline, CDR1 is LGHNA, CDR2 YSLEER. Trimming cost V 0 bases and J 3 bases, with 9 bases left between them. CDR3 size: 15 residues. The CDR3 loop reads CASSQDSRIYNEQFF. The CDR3 coding sequence is TGCGCCAGCAGCCAAGACTCCCGCATCTACAATGAGCAGTTCTTC.

Written as DNA, the CDR3 is TGTGCCAGCAGCTTAGCTAGCGGAGAACCAGCAGGACAAGAGACCCAGTACTTC. It translates to CASSLASGEPAGQETQYF. The chain carries TRBV7-9 and TRBJ2-5; a possible D gene is TRBD2 (6 bases). With 0 bases removed from V and 2 bases from J, the gap between germline ends came to 19 bases. The germline V gene has CDR1 SEHNR and CDR2 FQNEAQ (reference sequence). CDR3 size: 18 residues.

The chain links TRBV29-1 to TRBJ2-2, with 8 bases that match TRBD1. This CDR3 contains 15 residues. Losses at the gene ends were 3 bases for V and 3 bases for J; bases not matched to a gene: 6. The germline V gene has CDR1 SQVTM and CDR2 ANQGSEA. CDR3 nucleotides: TGCAGCGTTGAGGGCAGGGGGCAACACACCGGGGAGCTGTTTTTT. It encodes CSVEGRGQHTGELFF.

CDR3: CASKASGEETQYF. DNA of the CDR3: TGTGCCAGCAAGGCTAGCGGGGAAGAGACCCAGTACTTC. This rearrangement joins TRBV6-5 to TRBJ2-5, with 9 bases that match TRBD2. The CDR3 covers 13 residues. J gave up 3 bases and V 7 bases, and 3 bases lay outside the gene matches. Germline V gives CDR1 MNHEY, CDR2 SVGAGI.